This T cell receptor (beta chain) came from a study of blood T cell repertoires in COVID-19. Across the study: Collection of acute and convalescent COVID-19 samples took place in the United States, Italy and Spain. From T cells, B-cell-depleted T cells, or PBMCs came the material, which was cDNA or gDNA.

Germline CDR1 reads SGHNT; CDR2 reads YYREEE (reference sequence). Unmatched junction bases numbered 7, after V lost 3 bases and J lost 0 bases. This CDR3 spans 19 amino acids. Per the authors' pipeline: Reference gene primer amplification gave nucleated cell count estimates. TCRdb's copy holds only in-frame clones and misses some; the assay was immunoSEQ multiplex PCR. That table is the source of V, J and clone size, and D and trimming were worked out from the DNA. Of 120,000 to 150,000 clones listed, 80% to 85% are singletons. The chain combines TRBV5-4 with TRBJ2-1, with 15 bases that match TRBD2. Sequenced: peripheral blood. The TCR was taken from a human donor in a cohort sampled during active COVID-19. Written as DNA, the CDR3 is TGTGCCAGCAGCTATGGGACTAGCGGGGGGCGGAGCTCCTACAATGAGCAGTTCTTC. Encoded protein: CASSYGTSGGRSSYNEQFF.